The subject of this entry is one T cell receptor beta chain. Antigen: not known. Sequencing used immunoSEQ multiplex PCR; TCRdb keeps in-frame clones, though not all of them. The sample consists of more than 75,000 clones, approximately 90% of them appearing once. This entry is derived from a study of T cell responses to AZD1222 COVID-19 vaccine. At the level of the study: Second-dose intervals near 4 or 12 weeks were combined. Study-level findings and limits: White British people made up most donors, females outnumbered males, and clonal diversity was possibly underestimated. Baseline seropositives among AZD1222 recipients totaled only five to seven. Vaccine-associated CD4 TCRs spanned spike, dominant at 160-218 and 743-854.

The length of the CDR3 is 14 residues. From germline, CDR1 is KGHSH and CDR2 LQKENI. V was shortened by 0 bases and J by 5 bases, with 10 bases between the two germline ends. The genes are TRBV18 and TRBJ1-1; maybe TRBD1 (6 bases). The starting material was peripheral blood, obtained on day 0 of AZD1222 vaccination. The source is an adult in good health. CDR3 bases: TGTGCCAGCTCACCACCCAGGGGAAGGACTGAAGCTTTCTTT. The encoded protein is CASSPPRGRTEAFF.